This TCR beta chain was retrieved from a study of T cells in Graves' hyperthyroidism and ophthalmopathy. The wider study: It was at initial diagnosis, before any treatment, that peripheral blood was collected.

Whole-study results and caveats: A model built on 13 V-J features separated ophthalmopathy from stable hyperthyroidism. The model forecast ophthalmopathy, anticipating it by a median around 6.5 months before onset.

The CDR3 has 17 amino acids. The junction had 3 bases not matched to a gene; V was cut back by 0 bases and J by 1 base. Germline V gene data show CDR1 as SGDLS and CDR2 as YYNGEE. Blood was drawn at first hyperthyroidism diagnosis, before any ophthalmopathy symptoms. Comments on this clonotype: As yet, its antigen is unknown.

There were TCR beta CDR3 regions amplified from RNA transcripts. A set of HTBI primers served as the primers for a first-round RT-PCR of the TCR CDR3. TCRdb ran MiXCR on the multiplex PCR reads and lists one entry per CDR3 protein. The table shows approximately 720,000 distinct CDR3 sequences, with over 15% occurring only once. V is TRBV9 and J is TRBJ2-3; 12 positions agree with TRBD2. This TCR derives from a woman aged 45-60 years with Graves' hyperthyroidism that later progressed to Graves' ophthalmopathy. The sample comprised blood. CDR3: CASSVEGTSGRTDTQYF. CDR3 DNA sequence: TGTGCCAGCAGCGTAGAGGGGACTAGCGGGCGCACAGATACGCAGTATTTT. Using reference TRBV9 and TRBJ2-3 for the parts outside the CDR3, the full variable domain is DSGVTQTPKHLITATGQRVTLRCSPRSGDLSVYWYQQSLDQGLQFLIQYYNGEERAKGNILERFSAQQFPDLHSELNLSSLELGDSALYFCASSVEGTSGRTDTQYFGPGTRLTVL.